These 32 T cell receptor beta chains came from one sample sequenced in a study of control samples from healthy donors and cancer patients. Clones were sequenced by immunoSEQ multiplex PCR, and TCRdb holds only the in-frame ones, with some missing. The table includes about 130,000 clones, just under 95% detected once. The sample taken for sequencing was PBMCs. These receptors all stem from a man aged 55-75 years with colorectal cancer.

The CDR3 loop is CASRRDPGSNQPQHF. CDR3 bases: TGTGCCAGCAGAAGGGACCCTGGAAGCAATCAGCCCCAGCATTTT. The chain recombines TRBV2 with TRBJ1-5; D perhaps matches TRBD1 (5 bases). Germline V gene sequence: CDR1 SNHLY, CDR2 FYNNEI. The CDR3 runs to 15 residues. V lost 6 bases, J lost 1 base, and 13 bases lay in between.

The chain links TRBV13 to TRBJ1-5; TRBD1 aligns across 8 bases. With V trimmed by 1 base and J by 1 base, 12 bases remained unmatched. CDR1 and CDR2 (germline): PRHDT, FYEKMQ (reference sequence). The CDR3 has 19 amino acids. CDR3 nucleotide sequence: TGTGCCAGCAGCTTAGTCGGGGGCCATAGACAGGGGAGCAATCAGCCCCAGCATTTT. Translation: CASSLVGGHRQGSNQPQHF.

The gene calls are TRBV5-6 and TRBJ1-1; TRBD1 agrees at 7 bases. The junction had 10 bases not matched to a gene; V was cut back by 3 bases and J by 5 bases. CDR1 and CDR2 (germline): SGHDT, YYEEEE. This CDR3 is built from 15 residues. The CDR3 loop reads CASSWGEGARTEAFF. The CDR3 nucleotides read TGTGCCAGCAGCTGGGGTGAGGGGGCAAGGACTGAAGCTTTCTTT.

The gene calls are TRBV5-1 and TRBJ1-6; maybe TRBD1 (6 bases). The CDR3 covers 17 residues. V gave up 4 bases and J gave up 0 bases, with 14 bases separating them. Germline V gene sequence: CDR1 SGHRS, CDR2 YFSETQ. As DNA, the CDR3 is TGCGCCAGCAGCCCTCTCGGACAGAGCTCCTATAATTCACCCCTCCACTTT. Its translation is CASSPLGQSSYNSPLHF.

The rearrangement uses TRBV28 and TRBJ2-5, with 8 nucleotides matching TRBD2. Germline V gives CDR1 MDHEN, CDR2 SYDVKM. The CDR3 consists of 16 residues. Trimming cost V 6 bases and J 1 base; bases outside gene matches: 10. CDR3 residues: CASSTAGANLQETQYF. DNA of the CDR3: TGTGCCAGCAGCACAGCGGGGGCCAATCTCCAAGAGACCCAGTACTTC.

This chain joins TRBV12-3 or TRBV12-4 and TRBJ1-1; D perhaps matches TRBD1 (6 bases). V shed 6 bases and J shed 5 bases, with 13 bases lying between them. The CDR3 is 13 amino acids. CDR3 sequence: CASRRGRRTEAFF. Written as DNA, the CDR3 is TGTGCCAGCAGGCGGGGGCGCAGGACTGAAGCTTTCTTT.

CDR3: CASSPTEDYGYTF. The CDR3 DNA is TGTGCCAGCAGCCCGACAGAGGACTATGGCTACACCTTC. The V gene is TRBV6-2 or TRBV6-3, the J gene TRBJ1-2; D possibly corresponds to TRBD1 (5 bases). This CDR3 region has 13 residues. V dropped 6 bases and J dropped 3 bases, with 11 bases sitting between them. CDR1 MNHEY and CDR2 SVGEGT come from the germline V gene.

The rearrangement joins TRBV7-9 to TRBJ2-4, with D unclear. There are 16 residues in the CDR3. CDR1 is SEHNR, CDR2 FQNEAQ, per germline (reference sequence). V was trimmed by 6 bases and J by 0 bases, leaving 15 bases between them. The CDR3 coding sequence is TGTGCCAGCAGTTTTCACGGAGTGGTAGCCAAAAACATTCAGTACTTC. Its translation: CASSFHGVVAKNIQYF.

The CDR3 here is CASKVQGGENTIYF. Here the CDR3 DNA reads TGTGCCAGCAAAGTACAGGGGGGAGAAAACACCATATATTTT. The chain links TRBV3-1 (or the pseudogene TRBV3-2) to TRBJ1-3; TRBD1 aligns across 8 bases. CDR3 size: 14 residues. Germline CDR1 is LGHDT and CDR2 is YNNKEL (reference sequence). Trimming cost V 7 bases and J 6 bases; bases outside gene matches: 8.

This chain joins TRBV19 and TRBJ1-2, with 8 bases that match TRBD1. V trimming: 6 bases; J trimming: 0 bases; junction bases outside the gene matches: 3. The CDR3 covers 14 residues. The germline gives CDR1 LNHDA, CDR2 SQIVND (reference sequence). The CDR3 DNA follows: TGTGCCAGTAGCCGGGACAGGTCTAACTATGGCTACACCTTC. This encodes CASSRDRSNYGYTF.

The rearrangement links TRBV2 to TRBJ1-4, with 7 bases fitting TRBD1. V gave up 8 bases and J gave up 0 bases; unmatched junction bases: 3. The CDR3 length is 14 residues. CDR1 is SNHLY and CDR2 is FYNNEI in the germline V gene. CDR3 amino acids: CASEGASTNEKLFF. DNA for the CDR3: TGTGCCAGCGAGGGGGCCTCAACTAATGAAAAACTGTTTTTT.

The chain uses TRBV18 and TRBJ2-5, with D uncertain. Trimming cost V 0 bases and J 1 base, with 6 bases left between them. Germline-derived CDR1 and CDR2 are KGHSH and LQKENI. This CDR3 contains 14 residues. CDR3 DNA: TGTGCCAGCTCACCACCGGGGTCCCAAGAGACCCAGTACTTC. Translated: CASSPPGSQETQYF.

This clone was recorded once. This chain connects TRBV5-8 to TRBJ2-6; D is undetermined. V was clipped by 0 bases and J by 0 bases, with 16 bases between them. The germline V gene encodes CDR1 SGHTS and CDR2 YDEGEE. CDR3 length: 19 residues. This CDR3 is CASSLGGLRNISGANVLTF. CDR3 in DNA: TGTGCCAGCAGCTTGGGGGGTCTACGGAATATCTCTGGGGCCAACGTCCTGACTTTC. Filled out from reference TRBV5-8 and TRBJ2-6, the complete variable domain reads EAGVTQSPTHLIKTRGQQATLRCSPISGHTSVYWYQQALGLGLQFLLWYDEGEERNRGNFPPRFSGRQFPNYSSELNVNALELEDSALYLCASSLGGLRNISGANVLTFGAGSRLTVL.

This clone came up a few times. The V and J genes are TRBV7-2 and TRBJ1-2; TRBD1 is a possible D gene (6 bases). CDR1 is SGHTA and CDR2 is FQGNSA in the germline V gene. Trimming left V 1 base short and J 2 bases short, with 8 bases between. This CDR3 contains 14 residues. Here the CDR3 reads CASSLGGQNYGYTF. The CDR3 DNA follows: TGTGCCAGCAGCTTAGGTGGACAGAACTATGGCTACACCTTC.

The chain carries TRBV7-2 and TRBJ2-2; unclear D gene. V lost 1 base to trimming and J lost 2 bases, with 8 bases between them. This CDR3 has 15 residues. CDR1 is SGHTA and CDR2 is FQGNSA in the germline V gene. The CDR3 region has the DNA TGTGCCAGCAGCTTAGGTGACACTAACACCGGGGAGCTGTTTTTT. Translation gives CASSLGDTNTGELFF.

CDR3 residues: CSVRKDLAGARETQYF. Written as DNA, the CDR3 is TGCAGCGTGAGGAAGGATCTAGCGGGGGCCCGGGAGACCCAGTACTTC. V gene TRBV29-1 combines with J gene TRBJ2-5; TRBD2 aligns across 10 bases. Germline V lookup: CDR1 SQVTM, CDR2 ANQGSEA. The V segment lost 6 bases and the J segment 5 bases; nucleotides outside the gene matches: 15. CDR3 size: 16 residues.

The chain uses TRBV4-1 and TRBJ1-2; TRBD1 might be the D (6 bases). Trimming cost V 0 bases and J 7 bases, with 18 bases left between them. The germline V gene has CDR1 MGHRA and CDR2 YSYEKL. The CDR3 is 16 residues long. CDR3 bases: TGCGCCAGCAGCCAAGATTGGGCAGGGGTTCAGGGTGGCTACACCTTC. It specifies CASSQDWAGVQGGYTF.

The chain joins TRBV10-1 to TRBJ2-7, with 7 bases aligning to TRBD1. V lost 3 bases to trimming and J lost 8 bases; unmatched junction nucleotides: 16. CDR1 is WNHNN, CDR2 SYGVQD, per germline (reference sequence). CDR3 length equals 16 residues. The CDR3 sequence is CASSDPGTEPRQKQYF. CDR3 DNA sequence: TGCGCCAGCAGTGATCCGGGGACAGAACCCCGCCAGAAGCAGTACTTC.

The V gene is TRBV10-3, the J gene TRBJ2-3, with D unresolved. The length of the CDR3 is 13 residues. Between the trimmed V and J ends, which lost 0 bases and 3 bases, there was a span of 4 bases. Per the germline V gene, CDR1 is ENHRY and CDR2 is SYGVKD. The CDR3, as DNA: TGTGCCATCAGTGAGTCAGAAACAGATACGCAGTATTTT. Protein: CAISESETDTQYF.

The V gene is TRBV7-9, the J gene TRBJ2-7; D is ambiguous. Germline V lookup: CDR1 SEHNR, CDR2 FQNEAQ (reference sequence). The CDR3 length is 14 residues. V was trimmed by 6 bases and J by 0 bases, leaving 12 bases between them. The CDR3 region has the DNA TGTGCCAGCAGTTACTACGACCGCTCCTACGAGCAGTACTTC. Residues: CASSYYDRSYEQYF.

This rearrangement joins TRBV6-2 or TRBV6-3 to TRBJ1-4, with a tentative D call TRBD1 (5 bases). The CDR3 sequence is 17 residues long. V was cut by 4 bases and J by 5 bases, with 20 bases left in between. Germline values: CDR1 MNHEY, CDR2 SVGEGT. This chain's CDR3 is CASSLAGTPRPNEKLFF. CDR3 in DNA: TGTGCCAGCAGTTTAGCCGGGACGCCCCGACCGAATGAAAAACTGTTTTTT.

The chain has TRBV5-7 and TRBJ1-2; D is unresolved. TRBV5-7 is an ORF; its function is uncertain. CDR3 length: 12 amino acids. Trimming left V 2 bases short and J 7 bases short, with 9 bases between. In DNA, the CDR3 is TGTGCCAGCAGCTTCCCGGAGATTGGCTACACCTTC. Translating it yields CASSFPEIGYTF.

This clone has a handful of counts. The chain uses TRBV28 and TRBJ2-2; no firm D call. CDR1 MDHEN and CDR2 SYDVKM come from the germline V gene. Trimming removed 5 bases from V and 6 bases from J, with 13 bases in between. The CDR3 length is 14 residues. CDR3 residues: CASSLVSLAGELFF. DNA for the CDR3: TGTGCCAGCAGTCTAGTATCGTTGGCCGGGGAGCTGTTTTTT.

This chain connects TRBV10-2 to TRBJ2-3; no clear D gene. This CDR3 contains 14 residues. Deletions cut 0 bases from V and 6 bases from J, with 10 bases between. The germline V gene has CDR1 WSHSY and CDR2 SAAADI. The CDR3 sequence is CASSESPPGDTQYF. CDR3 nucleotide sequence: TGCGCCAGCAGTGAGTCCCCACCCGGGGATACGCAGTATTTT.

The chain recombines TRBV2 with TRBJ2-5; TRBD1 might be the D (5 bases). Germline-derived CDR1 and CDR2 are SNHLY and FYNNEI. The CDR3 contains 12 residues. Trimming left V 6 bases short and J 4 bases short, with 9 bases between. As DNA, the CDR3 is TGTGCCAGCAGAGGGGTTTCAGAGACCCAGTACTTC. Its translation: CASRGVSETQYF.

The V gene is TRBV19, the J gene TRBJ2-5, with D perhaps being TRBD1 or TRBD2 (5 bases each). The CDR3 contains 13 residues. Germline CDR1 and CDR2: LNHDA and SQIVND (reference sequence). The ends were cut back, 8 bases at V and 3 bases at J, with 13 bases in the middle. The CDR3 bases are TGTGCCAGTGGTCCGGGACGAAAAGAGACCCAGTACTTC. Amino acid sequence: CASGPGRKETQYF.

The chain uses TRBV28 and TRBJ1-4; 7 bases line up with TRBD1. The CDR3 is made up of 13 amino acids. V shed 4 bases, J shed 6 bases, and the junction held 2 bases outside the gene matches. Germline CDR1 is MDHEN and CDR2 is SYDVKM. The CDR3 spells CASSSGTDEKLFF. In DNA, the CDR3 is TGTGCCAGCAGTTCCGGGACAGATGAAAAACTGTTTTTT.

This sequence joins TRBV12-3 or TRBV12-4 and TRBJ2-1; TRBD1 agrees at 7 bases. The CDR3 covers 13 residues. The V gene end was trimmed by 4 bases and the J gene end by 6 bases; junction bases not matched to a gene: 3. CDR3 coding DNA: TGTGCCAGCAGTTCGAACAGGGGCAATGAGCAGTTCTTC. This encodes CASSSNRGNEQFF.

This CDR3 is CASSETVLNEKLFF. The CDR3 DNA reads TGTGCCAGCAGTGAGACAGTCCTTAATGAAAAACTGTTTTTT. The chain joins TRBV25-1 to TRBJ1-4; possibly TRBD1 for D (5 bases). Germline V gene sequence: CDR1 MGHDK, CDR2 SYGVNS. Trimming pared 3 bases from V and 4 bases from J, leaving 9 bases between. The CDR3 has 14 amino acids.

The V and J genes are TRBV5-8 and TRBJ2-2; 7 nucleotides line up with TRBD1. The length of the CDR3 is 12 residues. J lost 4 bases, V lost 6 bases, and 0 bases had no gene match. Looked up from germline, CDR1 is SGHTS and CDR2 is YDEGEE. The CDR3 region has the DNA TGTGCCAGCAACAGGGGCACCGGGGAGCTGTTTTTT. Its protein product is CASNRGTGELFF.

The chain joins TRBV30 to TRBJ2-3; the D gene is possibly TRBD2 (6 bases). Germline values: CDR1 GTSNPN, CDR2 SVGIG (reference sequence). Trimming pared 2 bases from V and 10 bases from J, leaving 10 bases between. This CDR3 spans 11 amino acids. CDR3 loop: CAWSTGVAQYF. The CDR3 DNA is TGTGCCTGGAGTACGGGGGTTGCGCAGTATTTT.

V usage is TRBV4-1 and J usage is TRBJ2-3; tentatively, D is TRBD1 (6 bases). Germline lookup yields CDR1 MGHRA and CDR2 YSYEKL. With 6 bases removed from V and 0 bases from J, the gap between germline ends came to 13 bases. This CDR3 spans 15 amino acids. Written as DNA, the CDR3 is TGCGCCAGCAGTCTCCTGGACAGTAGCACAGATACGCAGTATTTT. It yields the protein CASSLLDSSTDTQYF.